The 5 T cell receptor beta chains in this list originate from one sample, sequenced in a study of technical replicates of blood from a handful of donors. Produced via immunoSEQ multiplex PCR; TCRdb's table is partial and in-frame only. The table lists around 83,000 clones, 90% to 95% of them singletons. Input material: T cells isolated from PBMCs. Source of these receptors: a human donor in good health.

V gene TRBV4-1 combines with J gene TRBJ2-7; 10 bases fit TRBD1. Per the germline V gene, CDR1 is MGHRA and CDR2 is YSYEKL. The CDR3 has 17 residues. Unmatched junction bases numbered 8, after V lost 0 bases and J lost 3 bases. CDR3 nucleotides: TGCGCCAGCAGCCAAGACCCAGCGGGACAGGGGATCTACGAGCAGTACTTC. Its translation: CASSQDPAGQGIYEQYF.

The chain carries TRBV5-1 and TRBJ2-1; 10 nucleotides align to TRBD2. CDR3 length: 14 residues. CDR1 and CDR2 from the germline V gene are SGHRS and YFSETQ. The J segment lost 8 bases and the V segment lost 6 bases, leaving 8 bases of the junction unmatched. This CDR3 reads CASTVLAGVDEQFF. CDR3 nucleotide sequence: TGCGCCAGCACTGTGCTAGCGGGAGTGGATGAGCAGTTCTTC. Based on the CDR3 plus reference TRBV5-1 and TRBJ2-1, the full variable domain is KAGVTQTPRYLIKTRGQQVTLSCSPISGHRSVSWYQQTPGQGLQFLFEYFSETQRNKGNFPGRFSGRQFSNSRSEMNVSTLELGDSALYLCASTVLAGVDEQFFGPGTRLTVL.

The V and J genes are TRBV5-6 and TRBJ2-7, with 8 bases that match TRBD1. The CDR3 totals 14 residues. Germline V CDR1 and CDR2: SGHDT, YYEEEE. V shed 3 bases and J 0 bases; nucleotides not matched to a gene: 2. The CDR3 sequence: CASSWGTGSYEQYF. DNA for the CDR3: TGTGCCAGCAGCTGGGGGACAGGCTCCTACGAGCAGTACTTC.

The CDR3 nucleotides are TGTGCCAGTAGCCCGTGGAGGGTCCCTGCTGGCTACACCTTC. Amino acid sequence: CASSPWRVPAGYTF. The V call is TRBV19, the J call TRBJ1-2; D uncertain. The V gene lost 6 bases and the J gene lost 7 bases, with 18 bases spanning the gap. The CDR3 is made up of 14 amino acids. CDR1 is LNHDA, CDR2 SQIVND, per germline (reference sequence).

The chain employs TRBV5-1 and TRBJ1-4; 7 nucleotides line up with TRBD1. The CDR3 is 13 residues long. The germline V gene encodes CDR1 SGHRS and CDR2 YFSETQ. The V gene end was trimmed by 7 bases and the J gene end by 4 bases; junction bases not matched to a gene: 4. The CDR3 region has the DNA TGCGCCAGCTCCGGGACAGTTAATGAAAAACTGTTTTTT. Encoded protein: CASSGTVNEKLFF.